Listed below are T cell receptor beta chains from one sample, sequenced in a study of graft-versus-host responses after intestinal transplantation. The antigens of these receptors remain unknown. Repertoires were generated with immunoSEQ multiplex PCR, while TCRdb's copy carries only in-frame clones and drops some. The data show 85,000 to 100,000 clones, 92% seen once. Source: unstimulated CD4+ T cells sorted from spleen or lymph node cells, taken before intestinal transplant. The source of these receptors is a human donor who received an intestinal transplant. Both conserved end residues are part of each CDR3. A D gene is named only where the DNA matches it firmly. A clone size is listed for some rows: how often the clone was seen (once, few, many), or a class if it is expanded.

TRBD1 TRBJ1-1 TRBV14 15 . TGTGCCAGCAGCCAAGCTCATGGACAGGGCCTTAGGGCTTTCTTT CASSQAHGQGLRAFF
. TRBJ2-3 TRBV30 15 . TGTGCCTGGAGTGTACTCATGGGGGGGCCAGATACGCAGTATTTT CAWSVLMGGPDTQYF
TRBD2 TRBJ2-1 TRBV28 14 . TGTGCCAGCAGTGGGACTAGCGGCTACAATGAGCAGTTCTTC CASSGTSGYNEQFF
. TRBJ1-2 TRBV11-2 15 . TGTGCCAGCAGCTTAGATTGGCAGGGGTCGTTTGGCTACACCTTC CASSLDWQGSFGYTF
TRBD1 TRBJ1-4 TRBV7-9 18 . TGTGCCAGCAGCTTAGGGGGGTTTACAGGGGCGATCAATGAAAAACTGTTTTTT CASSLGGFTGAINEKLFF
. TRBJ2-5 TRBV30 13 . TGTGCCTGGAGTGTACAATCCCAAGAGACCCAGTACTTC CAWSVQSQETQYF
. TRBJ2-7 TRBV6-6 16 . TGTGCCAGCATATTTTCGGGACAAGGGAGTGGCTACGAGCAGTACTTC CASIFSGQGSGYEQYF
TRBD1 TRBJ1-6 TRBV5-1 13 . TGCGCCAGCACCGTGGACAGGGGTTCACCCCTCCACTTT CASTVDRGSPLHF
. TRBJ2-7 TRBV5-6 13 once TGTGCCAGCAGCTTAAGGGGGAACGACGAGCAGTACTTC CASSLRGNDEQYF
. TRBJ2-5 TRBV30 12 . TGTGCCTGGAGTTGGCAGCAAGAGACCCAGTACTTC CAWSWQQETQYF
. TRBJ2-2 TRBV9 14 . TGTGCCAGCAGCACGGACTACGACACCGGGGAGCTGTTTTTT CASSTDYDTGELFF
TRBD1 TRBJ1-2 TRBV6-5 13 few TGTGCCAGCAGAAACAGGGGATTAATTGGCTACACCTTC CASRNRGLIGYTF
TRBD1 TRBJ2-5 TRBV5-4 15 . TGTGCCAGCAGCCATGGACAGGGGGGTAAAGAGACCCAGTACTTC CASSHGQGGKETQYF
TRBD1 TRBJ2-7 TRBV6-1 11 . TGTGCCAGCGGGGGACAGTACGAGCAGTACTTC CASGGQYEQYF
TRBD1 TRBJ2-7 TRBV7-9 15 once TGTGCCAGCAGCTTAAGGGGGCATAGCTCCTACGAGCAGTACTTC CASSLRGHSSYEQYF
TRBD2 TRBJ2-2 TRBV11-3 15 . TGTGCCAGCAGCCGAGGGAGGGTTAACACCGGGGAGCTGTTTTTT CASSRGRVNTGELFF
TRBD1 TRBJ1-2 TRBV15 13 . TGTGCCACCAGACAGGGGACGATGATAGGCTACACCTTC CATRQGTMIGYTF
. TRBJ2-7 TRBV6-6 13 . TGTGCCAGCAGGAATAGCGAGGCCTACGAGCAGTACTTC CASRNSEAYEQYF
. TRBJ2-5 TRBV30 13 . TGTGCCTGGAGTGGGGGACTTCAAGAGACCCAGTACTTC CAWSGGLQETQYF
. TRBJ2-3 TRBV2 15 once TGTGCCAGCAGGGTCCGGGTTACTAGCACAGATACGCAGTATTTT CASRVRVTSTDTQYF
TRBD2 TRBJ2-1 TRBV10-1 16 . TGCGCCAGCAGTGAGTACGGGAGGGCCTCCTACAATGAGCAGTTCTTC CASSEYGRASYNEQFF
. TRBJ2-7 TRBV30 15 . TGTGCCTGGAGTTCTAAAGGCGGAGCGGTGTACGAGCAGTACTTC CAWSSKGGAVYEQYF
. TRBJ2-3 TRBV2 16 . TGTGCCAGCAGCCAAGAGGTCACGTCTAGCACAGATACGCAGTATTTT CASSQEVTSSTDTQYF
TRBD1 TRBJ2-7 TRBV27 15 . TGTGCCAGCAGGTCGCTGGGGACAGGGTCCCACGAGCAGTACTTC CASRSLGTGSHEQYF
. TRBJ2-3 TRBV2 10 . TGTGCCAGACAGGGGAGGACGCAGTATTTT CARQGRTQYF
. TRBJ2-2 TRBV4-3 14 . TGCGCCAGCAGCCAAGTCGGGTTAGCCGGGGAGCTGTTTTTT CASSQVGLAGELFF
. TRBJ1-4 TRBV5-1 13 . TGCGCCAGCAGCAAAGGACAGAATGAAAAACTGTTTTTT CASSKGQNEKLFF
. TRBJ2-1 TRBV29-1 12 . TGCAGCGCCAGGACTGGCTTTGGTGAGCAGTTCTTC CSARTGFGEQFF
TRBD2 TRBJ2-7 TRBV15 16 . TGTGCCACCAGCAGGGGCTCTAGCGGCTTTAACTACGAGCAGTACTTC CATSRGSSGFNYEQYF
. TRBJ1-3 TRBV7-9 14 . TGTGCCAGCAGCTTAGCCCTCTCTGGAAACACCATATATTTT CASSLALSGNTIYF
. TRBJ1-6 TRBV19 15 . TGTGCCAGTGCCGTGACGGGACTTTATAATTCACCCCTCCACTTT CASAVTGLYNSPLHF
. TRBJ2-7 TRBV5-4 13 . TGTGCCAGCAGCTTATTCGCGGCTAGCGAGCAGTACTTC CASSLFAASEQYF
TRBD1 TRBJ2-7 TRBV7-9 16 . TGTGCCAGCAGCTTAGGGCTGGGACAGGGGGAACACGAGCAGTACTTC CASSLGLGQGEHEQYF
TRBD1 TRBJ2-7 TRBV29-1 17 . TGCAGCGTTGTCCGTCTGGTCCCGGGACAGACGACGCACGAGCAGTACTTC CSVVRLVPGQTTHEQYF
. TRBJ1-1 TRBV6-4 13 . TGTGCCAGCAGTGTTTATCGGGGCACTGAAGCTTTCTTT CASSVYRGTEAFF
. TRBJ2-1 TRBV19 16 . TGTGCCAGTAGTACTGCGGCCGGGTCGAGATACAATGAGCAGTTCTTC CASSTAAGSRYNEQFF
. TRBJ2-2 TRBV5-1 14 . TGCGCCAGCAGCTTGGTTACCGGGGCCGGGGAGCTGTTTTTT CASSLVTGAGELFF
TRBD2 TRBJ2-3 TRBV6-5 14 . TGTGCCAGCAGCAAGCGGGAACCCACAGATACGCAGTATTTT CASSKREPTDTQYF
. TRBJ2-7 TRBV25-1 14 . TGTGCCAGCAGTGACCGGGACACAACCTACGAGCAGTACTTC CASSDRDTTYEQYF
TRBD1 TRBJ1-2 TRBV11-2 13 . TGTGCCAGCAGCTGGACAGGGGCGGGTGGCTACACCTTC CASSWTGAGGYTF
TRBD2 TRBJ2-5 TRBV5-1 14 . TGCGCCAGCAGTTTAACTAGCGGCGAAGAGACCCAGTACTTC CASSLTSGEETQYF
. TRBJ1-1 TRBV28 13 few TGTGCCAGCAGTTTCACCACGGGGACTGAAGCTTTCTTT CASSFTTGTEAFF
. TRBJ2-3 TRBV4-1 16 . TGCGCCAGCAGCCAAATAGGTGGGGGGAGCACAGATACGCAGTATTTT CASSQIGGGSTDTQYF
TRBD1 TRBJ1-6 TRBV6-5 14 . TGTGCCAGCAGTCCGGACAGGGTCAGGACACCCCTCCACTTT CASSPDRVRTPLHF
. TRBJ1-2 TRBV6-5 14 . TGTGCCAGCAGTCTTACAGGGTCTCGTTATGGCTACACCTTC CASSLTGSRYGYTF
TRBD1 TRBJ2-5 TRBV7-6 15 . TGTGCCAGCAGCTTAGGACAGGGGGCTCGGGAGACCCAGTACTTC CASSLGQGARETQYF
. TRBJ2-7 TRBV6-5 14 . TGTGCCAGCAGCCGTAAGGACAGCTCCTACGAGCAGTACTTC CASSRKDSSYEQYF
. TRBJ1-2 TRBV7-9 16 . TGTGCCAGCAGCCCAACCCCCACGACGGGTTCATATGGCTACACCTTC CASSPTPTTGSYGYTF
TRBD2 TRBJ2-1 TRBV7-8 16 . TGTGCCAGCAGCCCCCTGGGACTAGCGGGAGTGGGTGAGCAGTTCTTC CASSPLGLAGVGEQFF
TRBD2 TRBJ2-7 TRBV7-2 15 . TGTGCCAGCAGCTTAAGGATAGCGGGGGGGTACGAGCAGTACTTC CASSLRIAGGYEQYF
TRBD1 TRBJ2-7 TRBV5-1 14 . TGCGCCAGCAGCTTGGTGTACAGGGGCGACGAGCAGTACTTC CASSLVYRGDEQYF
. TRBJ2-3 TRBV5-1 17 . TGCGCCAGCAGCTTTAGCTCCAGCGGACTCAGCACAGATACGCAGTATTTT CASSFSSSGLSTDTQYF